The 11 T cell receptor beta chains listed next were all sequenced from one sample in a study of cytomegalovirus exposure and HLA in healthy donors. The study ran its PCR with 60 Vbeta and 13 Jbeta primers. Profiled with immunoSEQ multiplex PCR; TCRdb holds only in-frame clones, not every one. The table shows roughly 190,000 clones, with about 84% occurring only once. The specimen sequenced was PBMCs. These receptors all stem from a man aged 50-59 years in good health and CMV-seronegative.

The V and J genes are TRBV28 and TRBJ1-4, with D hard to call. The CDR3 totals 14 residues. In germline, CDR1 is MDHEN, CDR2 SYDVKM. Trimming cost V 3 bases and J 3 bases, with 8 bases left between them. The CDR3 is CASSFAVPNEKLFF. As DNA, the CDR3 is TGTGCCAGCAGTTTCGCAGTCCCTAATGAAAAACTGTTTTTT. The whole variable domain, remainder taken from reference TRBV28 and TRBJ1-4, is DVKVTQSSRYLVKRTGEKVFLECVQDMDHENMFWYRQDPGLGLRLIYFSYDVKMKEKGDIPEGYSVSREKKERFSLILESASTNQTSMYLCASSFAVPNEKLFFGSGTQLSVL.

The chain uses TRBV4-1 and TRBJ1-6; no firm D call. Germline CDR1 reads MGHRA; CDR2 reads YSYEKL. This CDR3 has 18 residues. With 1 base removed from V and 0 bases from J, the gap between germline ends came to 13 bases. CDR3 bases: TGCGCCAGCAGCCAAGGCACCGGGGTTACCTCCTATAATTCACCCCTCCACTTT. This translates into CASSQGTGVTSYNSPLHF.

The chain carries TRBV18 and TRBJ2-7, with TRBD1 matching 9 bases. Germline values: CDR1 KGHSH, CDR2 LQKENI. The V and J ends lost 6 bases and 1 base, in that order; junction bases with no gene match: 7. This CDR3 spans 15 amino acids. CDR3 protein: CASSPGGTGSYEQYF. The CDR3 bases are TGTGCCAGCTCCCCAGGAGGGACAGGGTCCTACGAGCAGTACTTC.

This clone was recorded only once. The chain recombines TRBV18 with TRBJ2-3; 10 bases are shared with TRBD1. The CDR3 contains 17 residues. Trimming took 3 bases from V and 2 from J; bases not matched to a gene: 8. The V gene's germline CDR1 is KGHSH and CDR2 LQKENI. CDR3 sequence: CASSPTSGTGVTDTQYF. In nucleotides, the CDR3 is TGTGCCAGCTCACCTACCTCCGGGACAGGGGTCACAGATACGCAGTATTTT.

The chain combines TRBV12-5 with TRBJ2-5, with D unresolved. Germline assignment: CDR1 LGHNT and CDR2 FRNRAP. CDR3 length: 12 amino acids. The ends were cut back, 3 bases at V and 4 bases at J, with 6 bases in the middle. The CDR3: CASGFFVETQYF. CDR3 sequence (DNA): TGTGCTAGTGGTTTTTTCGTAGAGACCCAGTACTTC.

The chain carries TRBV18 and TRBJ2-5, with D hard to call. The CDR3 is 13 amino acids. In germline, CDR1 is KGHSH, CDR2 LQKENI. V lost 3 bases and J lost 7, with 12 bases in between. CDR3 residues: CASSPPQSGTQYF. Written as DNA, the CDR3 is TGTGCCAGCTCACCCCCCCAATCGGGGACCCAGTACTTC.

The table lists this clone with a few counts. The rearrangement joins TRBV18 to TRBJ2-1; 11 nucleotides match TRBD1. After removal of 5 bases from V and 6 bases from J, the junction contained 9 bases not matched to a gene. The CDR3 sequence is 16 residues long. The germline CDR1 and CDR2 sequences are KGHSH and LQKENI. In DNA, the CDR3 is TGTGCCAGCTCATCCGGTTTGGACAGGGGGCTCAATGAGCAGTTCTTC. Amino acid sequence: CASSSGLDRGLNEQFF.

The CDR3 region has the DNA TGTGCCAGCAGCTTAAAAATGGGGAGTAATCAGCCCCAGCATTTT. This translates into CASSLKMGSNQPQHF. The chain carries TRBV5-6 and TRBJ1-5; D is undetermined. Deletions cut 2 bases from V and 4 bases from J, with 13 bases between. The CDR3 consists of 15 residues. CDR1 and CDR2 from the germline V gene are SGHDT and YYEEEE.

The chain uses TRBV9 and TRBJ1-1, with D uncertain. The V gene's germline CDR1 is SGDLS and CDR2 YYNGEE. The germline V and J ends were trimmed by 3 bases and 2 bases, with 8 bases remaining between them. The CDR3 totals 13 residues. CDR3 in DNA: TGTGCCAGCAGCGCGGGATTCAACACTGAAGCTTTCTTT. It yields the protein CASSAGFNTEAFF.

The CDR3 DNA reads TGTGCCAGCAGCGTAGGGTCTCGAGGGCCCGAGCAGTACTTC. Protein product: CASSVGSRGPEQYF. The rearrangement links TRBV9 to TRBJ2-7; tentatively, D is TRBD2 (5 bases). The length of the CDR3 is 14 residues. The V end lost 0 bases, the J end lost 6 bases, and 13 bases lay between the germline ends. Germline V gene sequence: CDR1 SGDLS, CDR2 YYNGEE.

J is TRBJ2-2 and V is TRBV5-1; D is uncertain. Germline lookup yields CDR1 SGHRS and CDR2 YFSETQ. V was trimmed by 0 bases and J by 1 base, leaving 10 bases between them. This CDR3 has 16 amino acids. The CDR3 bases are TGCGCCAGCAGCTTGGACCCTCTCGGGAACACCGGGGAGCTGTTTTTT. Protein: CASSLDPLGNTGELFF.